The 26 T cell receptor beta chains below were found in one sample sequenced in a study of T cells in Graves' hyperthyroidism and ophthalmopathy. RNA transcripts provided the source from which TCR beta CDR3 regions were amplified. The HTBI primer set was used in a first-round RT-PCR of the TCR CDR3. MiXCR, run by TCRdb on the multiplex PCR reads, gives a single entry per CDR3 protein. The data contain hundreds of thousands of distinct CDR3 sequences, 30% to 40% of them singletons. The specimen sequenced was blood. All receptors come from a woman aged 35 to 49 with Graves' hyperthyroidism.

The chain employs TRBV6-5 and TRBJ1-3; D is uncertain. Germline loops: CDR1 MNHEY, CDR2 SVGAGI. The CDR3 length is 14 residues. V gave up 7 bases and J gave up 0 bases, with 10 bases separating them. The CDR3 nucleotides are TGTGCCAGCACCCCGGCCAGCTCTGGAAACACCATATATTTT. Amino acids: CASTPASSGNTIYF.

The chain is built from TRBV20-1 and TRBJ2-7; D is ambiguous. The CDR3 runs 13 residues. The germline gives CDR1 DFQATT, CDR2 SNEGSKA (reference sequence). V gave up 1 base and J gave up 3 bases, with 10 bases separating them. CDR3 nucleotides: TGCAGTGCTAGAGCCTCTAGGGACTACGAGCAGTACTTC. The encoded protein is CSARASRDYEQYF.

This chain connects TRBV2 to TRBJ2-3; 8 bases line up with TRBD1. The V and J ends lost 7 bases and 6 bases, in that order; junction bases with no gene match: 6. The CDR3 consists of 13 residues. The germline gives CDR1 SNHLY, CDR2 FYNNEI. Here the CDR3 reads CASKGQAWDTQYF. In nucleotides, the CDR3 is TGTGCCAGCAAGGGACAGGCTTGGGATACGCAGTATTTT.

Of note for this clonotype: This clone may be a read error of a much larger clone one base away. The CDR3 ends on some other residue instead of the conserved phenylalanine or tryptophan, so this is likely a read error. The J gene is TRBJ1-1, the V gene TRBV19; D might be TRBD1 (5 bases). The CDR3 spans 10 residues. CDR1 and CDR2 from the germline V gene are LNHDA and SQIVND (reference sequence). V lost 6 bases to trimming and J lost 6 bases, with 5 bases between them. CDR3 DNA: TGTGCCAGTAGAGGGGCTGAAGCTTTCTCT. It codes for CASRGAEAFS.

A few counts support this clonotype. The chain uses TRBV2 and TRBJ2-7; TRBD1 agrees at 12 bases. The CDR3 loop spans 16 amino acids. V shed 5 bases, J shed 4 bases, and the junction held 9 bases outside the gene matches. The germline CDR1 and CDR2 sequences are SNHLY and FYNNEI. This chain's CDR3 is CASSSPGQGARYEQYF. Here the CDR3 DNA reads TGTGCCAGCAGTTCCCCGGGACAGGGGGCGCGGTACGAGCAGTACTTC. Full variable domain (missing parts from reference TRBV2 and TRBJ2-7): EPEVTQTPSHQVTQMGQEVILRCVPISNHLYFYWYRQILGQKVEFLVSFYNNEISEKSEIFDDQFSVERPDGSNFTLKIRSTKLEDSAMYFCASSSPGQGARYEQYFGPGTRLTVT.

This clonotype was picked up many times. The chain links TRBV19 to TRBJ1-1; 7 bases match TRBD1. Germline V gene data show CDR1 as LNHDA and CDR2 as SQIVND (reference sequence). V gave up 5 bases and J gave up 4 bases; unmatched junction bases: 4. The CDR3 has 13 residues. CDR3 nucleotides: TGTGCCAGTAGTCATCAGGGGGGCACTGAAGCTTTCTTT. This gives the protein CASSHQGGTEAFF.

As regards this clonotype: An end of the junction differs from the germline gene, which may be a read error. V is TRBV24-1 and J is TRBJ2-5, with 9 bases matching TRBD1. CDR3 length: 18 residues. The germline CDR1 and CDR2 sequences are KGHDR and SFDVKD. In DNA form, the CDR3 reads TGTGCCAGCAGTTCGCCTCTCGCAGGGACAGGGTTTGAGGAGACCCAGTACTTC. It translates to CASSSPLAGTGFEETQYF.

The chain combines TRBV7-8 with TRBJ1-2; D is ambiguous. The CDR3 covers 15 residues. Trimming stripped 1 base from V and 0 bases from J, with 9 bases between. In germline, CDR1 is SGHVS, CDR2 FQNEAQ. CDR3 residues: CASSLVAVANYGYTF. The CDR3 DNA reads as TGTGCCAGCAGCTTAGTCGCAGTAGCTAACTATGGCTACACCTTC.

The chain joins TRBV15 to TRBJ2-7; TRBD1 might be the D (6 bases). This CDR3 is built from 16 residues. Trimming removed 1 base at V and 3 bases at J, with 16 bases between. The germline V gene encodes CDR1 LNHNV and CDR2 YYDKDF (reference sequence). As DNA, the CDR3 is TGTGCCACCAGCAGAGGGGGGCAGGAGTCAGGCTACGAGCAGTACTTC. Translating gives CATSRGGQESGYEQYF.

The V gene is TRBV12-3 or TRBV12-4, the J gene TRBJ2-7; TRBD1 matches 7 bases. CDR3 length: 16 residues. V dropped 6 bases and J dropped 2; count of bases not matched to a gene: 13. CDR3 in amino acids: CASRTGQELGTYEQYF. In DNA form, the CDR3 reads TGTGCCAGCAGGACCGGACAGGAGTTAGGGACCTACGAGCAGTACTTC.

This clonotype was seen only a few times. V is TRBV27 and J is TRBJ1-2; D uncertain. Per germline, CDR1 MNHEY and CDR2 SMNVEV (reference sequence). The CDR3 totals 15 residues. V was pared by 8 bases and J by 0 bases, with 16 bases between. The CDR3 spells CASSPDSGANYGYTF. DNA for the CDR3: TGTGCCAGCTCCCCTGACTCAGGAGCTAACTATGGCTACACCTTC.

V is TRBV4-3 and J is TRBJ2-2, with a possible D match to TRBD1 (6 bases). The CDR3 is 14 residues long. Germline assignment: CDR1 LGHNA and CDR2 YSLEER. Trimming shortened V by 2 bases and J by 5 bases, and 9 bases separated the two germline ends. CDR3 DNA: TGCGCCAGCAGCCAACGGACAGCGACCGGGGAGCTGTTTTTT. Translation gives CASSQRTATGELFF.

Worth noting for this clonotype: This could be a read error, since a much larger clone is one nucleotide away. The CDR3 DNA is TGTGCCATCAGACAGGGTTACTATGGCTACACCTTC. Its translation: CAIRQGYYGYTF. This chain joins TRBV10-3 and TRBJ1-2; D might be TRBD1 (6 bases). The V end was cut by 6 bases, the J end by 3 bases, with 8 bases between. Germline V lookup: CDR1 ENHRY, CDR2 SYGVKD. This CDR3 is built from 12 residues.

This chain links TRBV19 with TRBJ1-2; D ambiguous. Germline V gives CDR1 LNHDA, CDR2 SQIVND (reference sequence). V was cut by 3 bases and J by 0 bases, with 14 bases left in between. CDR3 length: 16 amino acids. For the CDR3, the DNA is TGTGCCAGTAGTATTACTCTGACTGAAGCTAACTATGGCTACACCTTC. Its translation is CASSITLTEANYGYTF.

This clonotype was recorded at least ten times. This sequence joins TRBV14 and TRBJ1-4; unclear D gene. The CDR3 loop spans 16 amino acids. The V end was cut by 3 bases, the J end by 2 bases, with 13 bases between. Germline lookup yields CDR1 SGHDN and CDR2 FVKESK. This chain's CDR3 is CASSQGLTRTNEKLFF. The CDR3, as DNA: TGTGCCAGCAGCCAGGGATTAACGAGGACTAATGAAAAACTGTTTTTT.

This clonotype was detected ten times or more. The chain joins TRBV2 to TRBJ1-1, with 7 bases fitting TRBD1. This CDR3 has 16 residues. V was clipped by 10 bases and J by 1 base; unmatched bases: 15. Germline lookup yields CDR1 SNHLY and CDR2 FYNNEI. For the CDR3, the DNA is TGTGCCAAACCGGAAATTGTGGGACAGCCGAACACTGAAGCTTTCTTT. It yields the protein CAKPEIVGQPNTEAFF.

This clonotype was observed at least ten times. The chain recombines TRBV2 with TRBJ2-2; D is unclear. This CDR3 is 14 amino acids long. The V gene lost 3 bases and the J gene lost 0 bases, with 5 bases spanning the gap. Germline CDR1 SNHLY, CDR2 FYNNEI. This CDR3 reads CASSEIANTGELFF. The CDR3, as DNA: TGTGCCAGCAGTGAGATCGCGAACACCGGGGAGCTGTTTTTT.

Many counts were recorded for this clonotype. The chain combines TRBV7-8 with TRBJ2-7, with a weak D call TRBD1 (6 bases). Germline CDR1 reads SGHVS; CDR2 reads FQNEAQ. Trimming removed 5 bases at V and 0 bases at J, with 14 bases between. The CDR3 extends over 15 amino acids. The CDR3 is CASSLEGTPSYEQYF. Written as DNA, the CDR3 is TGTGCCAGCAGCCTAGAGGGGACACCCTCCTACGAGCAGTACTTC.

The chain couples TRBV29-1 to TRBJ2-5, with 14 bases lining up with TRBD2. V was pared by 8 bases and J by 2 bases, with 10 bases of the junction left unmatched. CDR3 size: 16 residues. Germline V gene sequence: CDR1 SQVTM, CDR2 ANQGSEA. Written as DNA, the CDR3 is TGCAGCATAGCGACTAGCGGGAGGGCCCTGCAAGAGACCCAGTACTTC. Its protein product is CSIATSGRALQETQYF.

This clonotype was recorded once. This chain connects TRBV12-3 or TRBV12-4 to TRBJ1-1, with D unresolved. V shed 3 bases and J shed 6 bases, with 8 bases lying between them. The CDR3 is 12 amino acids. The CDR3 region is CASSFLRPEAFF. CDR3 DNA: TGTGCCAGCAGTTTTCTGCGTCCTGAAGCTTTCTTT.

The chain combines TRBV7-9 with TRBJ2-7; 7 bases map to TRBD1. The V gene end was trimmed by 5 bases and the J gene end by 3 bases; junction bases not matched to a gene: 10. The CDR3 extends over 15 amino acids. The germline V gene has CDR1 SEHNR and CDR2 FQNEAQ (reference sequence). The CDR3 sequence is CASSVNADRNYEQYF. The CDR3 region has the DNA TGTGCCAGCAGCGTAAACGCGGACAGGAACTACGAGCAGTACTTC.

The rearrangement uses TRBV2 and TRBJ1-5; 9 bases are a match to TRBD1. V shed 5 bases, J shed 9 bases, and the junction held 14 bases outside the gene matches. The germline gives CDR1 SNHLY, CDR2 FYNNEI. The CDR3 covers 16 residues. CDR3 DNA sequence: TGTGCCAGCAGTACCTCCGGGACAGGGTCCCGAGGGCCCCAGCATTTT. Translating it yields CASSTSGTGSRGPQHF. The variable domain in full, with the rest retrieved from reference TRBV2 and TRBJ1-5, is EPEVTQTPSHQVTQMGQEVILRCVPISNHLYFYWYRQILGQKVEFLVSFYNNEISEKSEIFDDQFSVERPDGSNFTLKIRSTKLEDSAMYFCASSTSGTGSRGPQHFGDGTRLSIL.

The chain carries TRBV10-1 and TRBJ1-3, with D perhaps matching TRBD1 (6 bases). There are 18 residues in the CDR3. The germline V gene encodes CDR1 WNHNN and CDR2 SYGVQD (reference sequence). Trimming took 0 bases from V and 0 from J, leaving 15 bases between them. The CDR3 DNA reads TGCGCCAGCAGTGAGTCGGGCAGGGGACCGGTCTCTGGAAACACCATATATTTT. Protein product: CASSESGRGPVSGNTIYF.

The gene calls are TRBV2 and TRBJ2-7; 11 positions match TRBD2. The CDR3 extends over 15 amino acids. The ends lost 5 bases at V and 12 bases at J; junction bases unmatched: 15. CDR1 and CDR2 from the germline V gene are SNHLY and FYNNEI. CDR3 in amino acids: CASSYSIHLAGGVYF. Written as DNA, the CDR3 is TGTGCCAGCAGTTACTCAATCCACCTAGCGGGAGGAGTGTACTTC.

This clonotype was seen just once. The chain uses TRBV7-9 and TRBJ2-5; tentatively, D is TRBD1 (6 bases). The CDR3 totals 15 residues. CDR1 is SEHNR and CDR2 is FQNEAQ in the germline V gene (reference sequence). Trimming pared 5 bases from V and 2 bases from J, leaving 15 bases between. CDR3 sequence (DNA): TGTGCCAGCAGCCGATTCGGACAGCAACAAGAGACCCAGTACTTC. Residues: CASSRFGQQQETQYF.

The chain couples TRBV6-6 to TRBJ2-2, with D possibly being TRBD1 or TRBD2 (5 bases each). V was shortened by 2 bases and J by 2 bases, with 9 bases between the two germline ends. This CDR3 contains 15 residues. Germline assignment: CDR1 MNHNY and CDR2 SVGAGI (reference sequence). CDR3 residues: CASSYRDLNTGELFF. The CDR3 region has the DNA TGTGCCAGCAGTTACAGGGACCTAAACACCGGGGAGCTGTTTTTT.